Below, one T cell receptor (beta chain) is given with its context. Its target antigen remains unknown. No qualities accompany the bases; no much larger clone lies one base away. The library was prepared using the immunoSEQ multiplex PCR assay. Under the source paper's analysis protocol: A statistical classification framework was built to diagnose cytomegalovirus status from the catalog of TCR beta chain sequences. Here the immuneACCESS table is served through TCRdb, limited to in-frame sequences with V and J called. Missing clones are a known gap in these copies; in checked studies unresolved V genes cover under half, and the rest lacks a known reason. The V and J calls and clone size were taken over from that table, and D and trimming were inferred from the DNA. Counted in this sample were 65,000 to 90,000 clones; 80% to 90% of them appeared once. The leading ten clones occupy 3.5% to 4% of the sample.

Donors formed part of the validation cohort, which comprised about 120 subjects and was distinct from the first cohort of 666 subjects. This entry belongs to a study of cytomegalovirus exposure and HLA in healthy donors (dated 2017 in TCRdb). With respect to the entire study: A later analysis indicated that the 120 validation repertoires were generated on the platform also employed for the 700 or so repertoires of the first cohort. The study aimed to test whether signatures of past pathogen exposure could be identified by cataloging public T cell receptors. Besides the first cohort of more than 650 subjects, a separate validation cohort made up of 120 different subjects was used. The study combined high-throughput TCR immunosequencing, statistical association of individual TCRs with disease status, and machine learning to predict cytomegalovirus infection status.

What the research found in general, with its limitations: The authors suggested that the approach could potentially be extended to other disease states and immunological phenotypes. The study gave a list of more than 150 TCR beta chains associated with cytomegalovirus. All 120 or so repertoires were used to score co-occurrence in the validation cohort in a later analysis, because that analysis had no HLA typing for the cohort. In a later analysis, TCRs clustered in the first cohort were found to also tend to co-occur in the 120 or so validation repertoires, with approximately 94% of cluster scores above 0. Three of the identified cytomegalovirus-associated TCR beta chains were confirmed in vitro to be specific for cytomegalovirus antigens. In both the original and validation cohorts, the classifier was reported to diagnose cytomegalovirus status with high specificity and sensitivity. While some public TCRs were present in many individuals, most TCR sequences turned up only very rarely across donors.

There are 11 amino acids in the CDR3, from cysteine to phenylalanine inclusive. This entry keeps only the CDR3 DNA: 33 bases, framed from base 1. Trimming costs V 6 bases and J 7 bases, and their ends lie 13 bases apart. CDR1 DFQATT and CDR2 SNEGSKA are derived from the germline V gene (reference sequence). Sequencing was done on a sample of PBMCs. The chain joins TRBV20-1 to TRBJ2-7; no D gene call is confident. The source is a young woman in good health and CMV-seropositive. The CDR3 protein is CSAITKWEQYF. The DNA sequence is given as TGCAGTGCCATTACAAAGTGGGAGCAGTACTTC.